These T cell receptor beta chains were read from a single sample in a study of blood T cell repertoires in COVID-19. Sequencing used immunoSEQ multiplex PCR; TCRdb keeps in-frame clones, though not all of them. Here the sample spans some 150,000 clones, approximately 80% being singletons. Sequenced sample: PBMCs or T cells enriched from blood (not recorded which). The receptors come from a man in his fifties who had recovered from COVID-19. CDR3s include the opening cysteine and the closing phenylalanine or tryptophan. Fields, in order: clone size, J gene, V gene, D gene, CDR3 DNA, CDR3 protein. D genes are given only for firm matches. Size tells how often a clone was seen (once, few, many) or the class of an expanded clone, and some rows leave it out.

clone_size: once
j_call: TRBJ2-1
v_call: TRBV19
d_call: TRBD2
cdr3_nt: TGTGCCAGTAGCTATAGGCCCGAATCCCGGCGGGGGACCTACAATGAGCAGTTCTTC
cdr3_aa: CASSYRPESRRGTYNEQFF

clone_size: -
j_call: TRBJ1-4
v_call: TRBV3-1/TRBV3-2
d_call: -
cdr3_nt: TGTGCCAGCAGCCAAGAAGCGCAGTTAGGTGAAAAACTGTTTTTT
cdr3_aa: CASSQEAQLGEKLFF

clone_size: -
j_call: TRBJ2-5
v_call: TRBV5-5
d_call: TRBD2
cdr3_nt: TGTGCCAGCAGGATGACTAGCGGGGGCGGGGAGACCCAGTACTTC
cdr3_aa: CASRMTSGGGETQYF

clone_size: -
j_call: TRBJ2-3
v_call: TRBV7-3
d_call: -
cdr3_nt: TGTGCCAGCAGCACCGGGAGCCTTAGCACAGATACGCAGTATTTT
cdr3_aa: CASSTGSLSTDTQYF

clone_size: -
j_call: TRBJ1-1
v_call: TRBV5-1
d_call: -
cdr3_nt: TGCGCCAGCAGCTTGGCGGTGAACACTGAAGCTTTCTTT
cdr3_aa: CASSLAVNTEAFF

clone_size: -
j_call: TRBJ1-2
v_call: TRBV6-5
d_call: -
cdr3_nt: TGTGCCAGCAACCGAGCCCCGGGTATGGCCTATGGCTACACCTTC
cdr3_aa: CASNRAPGMAYGYTF

clone_size: once
j_call: TRBJ1-2
v_call: TRBV6-1
d_call: -
cdr3_nt: TGTGCCAGCAGTGAACGGAACTATGGCTACACCTTC
cdr3_aa: CASSERNYGYTF

clone_size: once
j_call: TRBJ1-2
v_call: TRBV28
d_call: -
cdr3_nt: TGTGCCAGCAGTATAGGAGAGACGGGCTATGGCTACACCTTC
cdr3_aa: CASSIGETGYGYTF

clone_size: few
j_call: TRBJ1-5
v_call: TRBV9
d_call: -
cdr3_nt: TGTGCCAGCCCTAGCACCCCGACCCCGAGGCAGCCCCAGCATTTT
cdr3_aa: CASPSTPTPRQPQHF

clone_size: once
j_call: TRBJ1-2
v_call: TRBV3-1/TRBV3-2
d_call: -
cdr3_nt: TGTGCCAGCAGCCAAGGGACAGTTTATGGCTACACCTTC
cdr3_aa: CASSQGTVYGYTF

clone_size: -
j_call: TRBJ2-3
v_call: TRBV21-1
d_call: -
cdr3_nt: TGTGCCAGCAGCAGGAGGGACAGAAACACAGATACGCAGTATTTT
cdr3_aa: CASSRRDRNTDTQYF

clone_size: -
j_call: TRBJ1-1
v_call: TRBV18
d_call: -
cdr3_nt: TGTGCCAGCACTGTGGGGAGGGGGAACACTGAAGCTTTCTTT
cdr3_aa: CASTVGRGNTEAFF

clone_size: -
j_call: TRBJ2-5
v_call: TRBV5-6
d_call: -
cdr3_nt: TGTGCCAGCAGCTTGAGAACTAGTGGGAAGACCCAGTACTTC
cdr3_aa: CASSLRTSGKTQYF

clone_size: -
j_call: TRBJ2-5
v_call: TRBV24-1
d_call: TRBD2
cdr3_nt: TGTGCCACCGGCCGGAGCGGGGGTGGAAGGGAGACCCAGTACTTC
cdr3_aa: CATGRSGGGRETQYF

clone_size: -
j_call: TRBJ2-7
v_call: TRBV5-1
d_call: TRBD2
cdr3_nt: TGCGCCAGCAGCTTGGCGGGGGAGGGGATCTTTGAGCAGTACTTC
cdr3_aa: CASSLAGEGIFEQYF

clone_size: -
j_call: TRBJ1-5
v_call: TRBV19
d_call: -
cdr3_nt: TGTGCCAGTAGTACCCGGGACCGCGGGGTCCAGCCCCAGCATTTT
cdr3_aa: CASSTRDRGVQPQHF

clone_size: -
j_call: TRBJ2-5
v_call: TRBV18
d_call: TRBD1
cdr3_nt: TGTGCCTCCGCCCCGGGACAGGGGGCTCGAGAGACCCAGTACTTC
cdr3_aa: CASAPGQGARETQYF

clone_size: -
j_call: TRBJ1-1
v_call: TRBV6-4
d_call: -
cdr3_nt: TGTGCCCCCTCCGGGGGGATGAACACTGAAGCTTTCTTT
cdr3_aa: CAPSGGMNTEAFF

clone_size: -
j_call: TRBJ1-2
v_call: TRBV6-1
d_call: -
cdr3_nt: TGTGCCAGCAGTGAAGCCGGGGTGTGGGACTATGGCTACACCTTC
cdr3_aa: CASSEAGVWDYGYTF

clone_size: -
j_call: TRBJ1-5
v_call: TRBV27
d_call: -
cdr3_nt: TGTGCCAGCAGTTTATTAGCCGGAGGTAGCAATCAGCCCCAGCATTTT
cdr3_aa: CASSLLAGGSNQPQHF

clone_size: once
j_call: TRBJ1-2
v_call: TRBV5-1
d_call: TRBD1
cdr3_nt: TGCGCCAGCAGCTTGGCCCCGGGACAGGGGGGAGGCTACACCTTC
cdr3_aa: CASSLAPGQGGGYTF

clone_size: -
j_call: TRBJ1-2
v_call: TRBV6-5
d_call: -
cdr3_nt: TGTGCCAGCAGTTCTAAAACCGGGGGCTACACCTTC
cdr3_aa: CASSSKTGGYTF

clone_size: -
j_call: TRBJ2-7
v_call: TRBV11-3
d_call: TRBD1
cdr3_nt: TGTGCCAGCAGCTTAGACGCGGACAGGGGGCAATACGAGCAGTACTTC
cdr3_aa: CASSLDADRGQYEQYF

clone_size: -
j_call: TRBJ2-1
v_call: TRBV5-1
d_call: TRBD1
cdr3_nt: TGCGCCAGCTCCGGGACAGGGCACAATGAGCAGTTCTTC
cdr3_aa: CASSGTGHNEQFF

clone_size: -
j_call: TRBJ2-7
v_call: TRBV6-1
d_call: TRBD1
cdr3_nt: TGTGCCAGCAGTGAGCGGACAGGGCAACTCTACGAGCAGTACTTC
cdr3_aa: CASSERTGQLYEQYF

clone_size: -
j_call: TRBJ1-2
v_call: TRBV14
d_call: -
cdr3_nt: TGTGCCAGCAGCCAAGCGGAGTTCACTGGGGGCTACACCTTC
cdr3_aa: CASSQAEFTGGYTF

clone_size: -
j_call: TRBJ2-6
v_call: TRBV5-1
d_call: -
cdr3_nt: TGCGCCAGCAGCTTAGCCCCACTCGGGGGAGCCAACGTCCTGACTTTC
cdr3_aa: CASSLAPLGGANVLTF

clone_size: -
j_call: TRBJ1-4
v_call: TRBV7-8
d_call: -
cdr3_nt: TGTGCCAGCAGCTTGAACACGATCGATGAAAAACTGTTTTTT
cdr3_aa: CASSLNTIDEKLFF

clone_size: -
j_call: TRBJ2-1
v_call: TRBV28
d_call: -
cdr3_nt: TGTGCCAGCAGTTTGGGAGGTCAGGGTAGCAATGAGCAGTTCTTC
cdr3_aa: CASSLGGQGSNEQFF

clone_size: many
j_call: TRBJ2-2
v_call: TRBV2
d_call: -
cdr3_nt: TGTGCCAGCACAATGTACAGGTCGGCCGGGGAGCTGTTTTTT
cdr3_aa: CASTMYRSAGELFF

clone_size: -
j_call: TRBJ2-1
v_call: TRBV24-1
d_call: TRBD1
cdr3_nt: TGTGCCACCAGTCCGGGACAGGGTACCAATGAGCAGTTCTTC
cdr3_aa: CATSPGQGTNEQFF

clone_size: -
j_call: TRBJ2-7
v_call: TRBV29-1
d_call: TRBD1
cdr3_nt: TGCAGCGTCGTAGGACAGGGGGCCTACGAGCAGTACTTC
cdr3_aa: CSVVGQGAYEQYF

clone_size: once
j_call: TRBJ1-1
v_call: TRBV9
d_call: TRBD1
cdr3_nt: TGTGCCAGCAGGAGGACAGGGGGGGATAACACTGAAGCTTTCTTT
cdr3_aa: CASRRTGGDNTEAFF

clone_size: -
j_call: TRBJ2-5
v_call: TRBV13
d_call: TRBD1
cdr3_nt: TGTGCCAGCAGCACCCCTCGGACAGGGAAAGAGACCCAGTACTTC
cdr3_aa: CASSTPRTGKETQYF

clone_size: -
j_call: TRBJ2-7
v_call: TRBV11-2
d_call: -
cdr3_nt: TGTGCCAGCAGCTTAGATCGTGGTAATAGTGTCAGGGGGGACGAGCAGTACTTC
cdr3_aa: CASSLDRGNSVRGDEQYF

clone_size: -
j_call: TRBJ1-2
v_call: TRBV5-5
d_call: -
cdr3_nt: TGTGCCAGCAGCCACGGACAGAACTATGGCTACACCTTC
cdr3_aa: CASSHGQNYGYTF

clone_size: -
j_call: TRBJ2-5
v_call: TRBV3-1/TRBV3-2
d_call: TRBD2
cdr3_nt: TGTGCCAGCAGCCAAGATTCGGCTGGCGGGGGGTACCAAGAGACCCAGTACTTC
cdr3_aa: CASSQDSAGGGYQETQYF

clone_size: few
j_call: TRBJ1-3
v_call: TRBV29-1
d_call: TRBD1
cdr3_nt: TGCAGCGCACAACAGGGGGCAAAAGGAAACACCATATATTTT
cdr3_aa: CSAQQGAKGNTIYF

clone_size: -
j_call: TRBJ1-1
v_call: TRBV6-6
d_call: -
cdr3_nt: TGTGCCAGCACCGAGGGCTACACTGAAGCTTTCTTT
cdr3_aa: CASTEGYTEAFF

clone_size: once
j_call: TRBJ1-1
v_call: TRBV18
d_call: TRBD1
cdr3_nt: TGTGCCAGCTCACCACCGGGACAGAAGAACACTGAAGCTTTCTTT
cdr3_aa: CASSPPGQKNTEAFF